This TCR beta chain was captured in a study of post-analysis software for immune sequencing data. Included in the TCR beta cDNA libraries were unique molecular identifiers. Input of 1 to 10 million T cells yielded roughly 530,000 cDNA molecules. From the PCR reads, TCRdb called clonotypes with MiXCR, one entry per CDR3 protein. The repertoire holds hundreds of thousands of distinct CDR3 sequences, with roughly 46% as singletons. About this clonotype itself: Its target is unknown.

Whole-study findings and limits: Versus controls, multiple sclerosis patients showed significantly lower diversity (normalized Chao1). Comparison of patients with controls showed about 5 TRBV segments more frequent in patients, TRBV5-6, TRBV5-1 and TRBV20-1 among them.

Germline V CDR1 and CDR2: KGHSH, LQKENI. Trimming removed 5 bases from V and 6 bases from J; junction bases left unmatched: 8. This CDR3 has 14 residues. J is TRBJ2-7 and V is TRBV18, with 9 bases fitting TRBD1. This clonotype was sampled from a girl between 10 and 17 years old with multiple sclerosis. Sequenced: blood. The CDR3 DNA sequence: TGTGCCAGCTCATACGGGACAGGGTTTCTCGAGCAGTACTTC. This gives the protein CASSYGTGFLEQYF. Drawing the rest from reference TRBV18 and TRBJ2-7, the complete variable domain is NAGVMQNPRHLVRRRGQEARLRCSPMKGHSHVYWYRQLPEEGLKFMVYLQKENIIDESGMPKERFSAEFPKEGPSILRIQQVVRGDSAAYFCASSYGTGFLEQYFGPGTRLTVT.